These T cell receptor beta chains were read from a single sample in a study of blood T cell repertoires in COVID-19. Here immunoSEQ multiplex PCR was the method, and the copy in TCRdb shows in-frame clones only, minus some. The table shows roughly 700,000 clones, with 90% occurring only once. Input material: peripheral blood. Receptors originate from a woman between 18 and 30 years old with acute or convalescent COVID-19. Both conserved end residues are part of each CDR3. The order of the fields is J gene, V gene, CDR3 protein.

>TRBJ2-7|TRBV27
CASSLSGGPYEQYF
>TRBJ2-1|TRBV27
CATAPRDRVYNEQFF
>TRBJ1-2|TRBV4-3
CASSQRLTGNYGYTF
>TRBJ1-3|TRBV29-1
CSVEGQAISGNTIYF
>TRBJ2-7|TRBV4-1
CASSQSIAGVYEQYF
>TRBJ2-7|TRBV19
CASSTTGSLADEQYF
>TRBJ2-1|TRBV11-2
CASSIRGTGMYQFF
>TRBJ2-1|TRBV7-8
CASSLTLYNEQFF
>TRBJ2-1|TRBV30
CAWNRPPGLANDEQFF
>TRBJ2-2|TRBV9
CASSAPSRGLGELFF
>TRBJ1-2|TRBV7-8
CASSSRSENYGYTF
>TRBJ1-1|TRBV6-5
CASRPDRGLAFF
>TRBJ2-2|TRBV6-5
CASSYRTVGELFF
>TRBJ1-1|TRBV25-1
CASMEQANTEAFF
>TRBJ1-1|TRBV18
CASSPINTAYTEAFF
>TRBJ1-2|TRBV7-2
CASSLGPGGEGGYTF
>TRBJ2-6|TRBV7-3
CASSLWAASGANVLTF
>TRBJ2-1|TRBV27
CASSLRRRDEQFF
>TRBJ2-5|TRBV29-1
CSVERGETQYF
>TRBJ1-1|TRBV7-3
CASSLGTVGTEAFF
>TRBJ1-1|TRBV4-2
CASSQDRGRVGAEAFF
>TRBJ1-5|TRBV19
CASSPPYQPQHF
>TRBJ1-5|TRBV9
CASSGQDSNQPQHF
>TRBJ2-7|TRBV25-1
CASSESRRTVSSYEQYF
>TRBJ2-7|TRBV7-8
CASSLSGGGKQYF
>TRBJ2-7|TRBV6-4
CASSDSILNEQYF
>TRBJ1-1|TRBV7-8
CASSPRGRNTEAFF
>TRBJ2-2|TRBV24-1
CATSDPDRGNTGELFF